This T cell receptor beta chain is from a study of a mutant IDH1 vaccine in newly diagnosed glioma. Study overall: Beforehand, treatment had been radiotherapy, temozolomide, or both; the majority received both. General study findings and limits: Pseudoprogression apparently tracked independently of changes in top peripheral T cell clonotypes.

Trimming pared 7 bases from V and 0 bases from J, leaving 13 bases between. The CDR3 spans 14 residues. In germline, CDR1 is ENHRY, CDR2 SYGVKD. The time point was: baseline, week 1 (first vaccination visit). Specified treatment: pre-vaccination baseline after standard-of-care therapy. Generated by immunoSEQ multiplex PCR, the TCRdb table keeps only in-frame clones and is missing some. The sample lists 90,000 to 100,000 clones, over 85% occurring once. For this clone: Its antigen remains unknown.

The clonotype was recovered from a woman in her 50s with glioma. This chain links TRBV10-3 with TRBJ2-7, with TRBD1 as a possible D gene (6 bases). This sample comprised PBMCs, obtained from a glioma patient treated with radiotherapy, temozolomide or both. CDR3 nucleotide sequence: TGTGCCATCATACAGGGCCTTGGCTCCTACGAGCAGTACTTC. This codes for CAIIQGLGSYEQYF.